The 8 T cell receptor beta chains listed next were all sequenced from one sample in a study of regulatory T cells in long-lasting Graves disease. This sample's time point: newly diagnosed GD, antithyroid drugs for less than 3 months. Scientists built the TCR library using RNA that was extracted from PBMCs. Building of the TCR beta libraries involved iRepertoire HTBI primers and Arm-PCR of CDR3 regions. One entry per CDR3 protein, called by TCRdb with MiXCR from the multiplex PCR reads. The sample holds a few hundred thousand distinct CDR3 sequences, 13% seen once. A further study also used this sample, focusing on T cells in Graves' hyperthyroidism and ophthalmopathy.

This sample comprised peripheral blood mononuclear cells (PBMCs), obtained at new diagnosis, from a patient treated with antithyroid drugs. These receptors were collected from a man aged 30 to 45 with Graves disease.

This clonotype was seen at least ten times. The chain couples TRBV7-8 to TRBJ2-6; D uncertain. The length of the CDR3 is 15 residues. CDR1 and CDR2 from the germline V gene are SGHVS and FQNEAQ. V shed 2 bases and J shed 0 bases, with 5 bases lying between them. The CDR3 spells CASSLTLSGANVLTF. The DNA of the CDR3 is TGTGCCAGCAGCTTAACGCTCTCTGGGGCCAACGTCCTGACTTTC.

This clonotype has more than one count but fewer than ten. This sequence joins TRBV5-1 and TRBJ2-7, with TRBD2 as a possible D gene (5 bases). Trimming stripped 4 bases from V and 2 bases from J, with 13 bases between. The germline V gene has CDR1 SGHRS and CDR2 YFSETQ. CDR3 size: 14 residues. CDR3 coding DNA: TGCGCCAGCAGCCCGGAGGCATTAACCTACGAGCAGTACTTC. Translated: CASSPEALTYEQYF.

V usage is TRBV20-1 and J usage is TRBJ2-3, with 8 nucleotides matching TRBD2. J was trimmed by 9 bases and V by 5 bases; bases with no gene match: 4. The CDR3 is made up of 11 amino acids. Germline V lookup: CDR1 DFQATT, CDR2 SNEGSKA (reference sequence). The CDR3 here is CSARLAGTQYF. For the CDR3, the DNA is TGCAGTGCTCGCTTAGCGGGAACGCAGTATTTT.

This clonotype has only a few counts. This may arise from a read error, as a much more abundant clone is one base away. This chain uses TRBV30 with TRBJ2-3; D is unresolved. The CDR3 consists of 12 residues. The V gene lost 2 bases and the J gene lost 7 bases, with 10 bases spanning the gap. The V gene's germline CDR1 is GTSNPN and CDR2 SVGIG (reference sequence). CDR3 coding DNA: TGTGCCTGGAGTCCGGCGACGAATACGCAGTATTTT. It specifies CAWSPATNTQYF.

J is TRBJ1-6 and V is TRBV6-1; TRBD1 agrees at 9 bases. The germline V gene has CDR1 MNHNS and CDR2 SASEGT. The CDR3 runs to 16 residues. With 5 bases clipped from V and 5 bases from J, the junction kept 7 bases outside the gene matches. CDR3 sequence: CASSITGGANNSPLHF. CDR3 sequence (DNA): TGTGCCAGCAGTATCACAGGGGGCGCAAATAATTCACCCCTCCACTTT.

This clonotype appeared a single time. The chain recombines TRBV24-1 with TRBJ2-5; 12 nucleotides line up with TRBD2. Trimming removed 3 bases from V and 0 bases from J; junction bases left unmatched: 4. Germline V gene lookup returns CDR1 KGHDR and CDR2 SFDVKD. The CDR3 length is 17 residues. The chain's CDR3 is CATSDPGLAGYQETQYF. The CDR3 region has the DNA TGTGCCACCAGTGATCCCGGACTAGCGGGGTACCAAGAGACCCAGTACTTC.

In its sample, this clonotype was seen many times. The CDR3 DNA reads TGCAGCGTTCACCGGGACAGGAACACTGAAGCTTTCTTT. Protein: CSVHRDRNTEAFF. The chain couples TRBV29-1 to TRBJ1-1; 7 positions match TRBD1. Unmatched junction bases numbered 4, after V lost 5 bases and J lost 1 base. Germline-derived CDR1 and CDR2 are SQVTM and ANQGSEA. This CDR3 has 13 amino acids.

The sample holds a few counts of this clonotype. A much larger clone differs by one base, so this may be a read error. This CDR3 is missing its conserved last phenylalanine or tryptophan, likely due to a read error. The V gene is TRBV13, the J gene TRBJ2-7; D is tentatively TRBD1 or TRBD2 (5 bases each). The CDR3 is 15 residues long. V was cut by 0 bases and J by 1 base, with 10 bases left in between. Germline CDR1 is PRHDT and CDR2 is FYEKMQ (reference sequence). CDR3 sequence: CASSLGGAASYEQYS. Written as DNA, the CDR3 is TGTGCCAGCAGCTTAGGCGGGGCGGCGTCCTACGAGCAGTACTCC.